The 3 T cell receptor beta chains given below trace back to one sample, sequenced in a study of T cell responses to AZD1222 COVID-19 vaccine. Clones were read by immunoSEQ multiplex PCR, and TCRdb kept only the in-frame ones, dropping some. The data show some 81,000 clones, just over 85% seen once. Sample: peripheral blood, taken 28 days after the second AZD1222 dose. The receptors originated from an adult who received the AZD1222 COVID-19 vaccine.

This clone was observed a handful of times. The chain couples TRBV2 to TRBJ2-7; 8 bases match TRBD2. Germline V gene sequence: CDR1 SNHLY, CDR2 FYNNEI. CDR3 length: 16 amino acids. V lost 6 bases, J lost 3 bases, and 13 bases stayed unmatched. In DNA form, the CDR3 reads TGTGCCAGCAGCCCCCCCCCTCTAGCGGGTCACTACGAGCAGTACTTC. Translation: CASSPPPLAGHYEQYF. The variable domain in full, with the rest retrieved from reference TRBV2 and TRBJ2-7, is EPEVTQTPSHQVTQMGQEVILRCVPISNHLYFYWYRQILGQKVEFLVSFYNNEISEKSEIFDDQFSVERPDGSNFTLKIRSTKLEDSAMYFCASSPPPLAGHYEQYFGPGTRLTVT.

The gene calls are TRBV2 and TRBJ1-6; 8 bases are shared with TRBD1. Germline CDR1 and CDR2: SNHLY and FYNNEI. The CDR3 consists of 12 residues. V was pared by 11 bases and J by 9 bases, with 6 bases of the junction left unmatched. The CDR3 bases are TGTGCCGGGTACAGGGGGAGTTCACCCCTCCACTTT. Protein product: CAGYRGSSPLHF.

The rearrangement links TRBV9 to TRBJ2-3; possibly TRBD2 for D (6 bases). Trimming removed 4 bases from V and 8 bases from J, with 26 bases in between. CDR1 and CDR2 from the germline V gene are SGDLS and YYNGEE. The CDR3 loop spans 17 amino acids. CDR3 residues: CASSTHPASASEVTQYF. CDR3 in DNA: TGTGCCAGCAGCACCCACCCGGCTAGCGCCTCAGAGGTTACGCAGTATTTT.